This T cell receptor beta chain emerged from a study of blood T cell repertoires in COVID-19. About the research overall: Specimens from acute and convalescent COVID-19 originated in the United States, Italy and Spain.

Sequenced by immunoSEQ multiplex PCR; TCRdb stores in-frame clones only, minus some. The repertoire holds 94,000 or so clones, roughly 88% seen once, with roughly 8.1% in the top ten. The CDR3 has 13 amino acids. The V end lost 8 bases, the J end lost 4 bases, and 15 bases lay between the germline ends. Germline V gene data show CDR1 as SGHRS and CDR2 as YFSETQ. Material for sequencing was peripheral blood. The J gene is TRBJ1-1, the V gene TRBV5-1; D possibly corresponds to TRBD1 (5 bases). The receptor's source is a woman between 65 and 79 years old with acute or convalescent COVID-19. DNA for the CDR3: TGCGCCAGACTTATGCAGGGAGGCACTGAAGCTTTCTTT. This translates into CARLMQGGTEAFF.